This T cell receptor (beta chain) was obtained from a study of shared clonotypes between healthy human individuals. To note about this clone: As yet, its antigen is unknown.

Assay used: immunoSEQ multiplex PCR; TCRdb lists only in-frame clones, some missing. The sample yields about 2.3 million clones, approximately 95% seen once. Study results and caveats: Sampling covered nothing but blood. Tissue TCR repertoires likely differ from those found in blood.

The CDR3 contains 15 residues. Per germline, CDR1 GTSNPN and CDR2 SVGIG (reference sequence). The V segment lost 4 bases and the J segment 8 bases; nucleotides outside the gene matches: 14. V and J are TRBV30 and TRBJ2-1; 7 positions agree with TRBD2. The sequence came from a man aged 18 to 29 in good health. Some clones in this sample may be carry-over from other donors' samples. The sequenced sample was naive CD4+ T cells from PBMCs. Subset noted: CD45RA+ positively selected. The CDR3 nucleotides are TGTGCCTGGAACTGGGCGGGAGTACCGCCCCATGAGCAGTTCTTC. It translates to CAWNWAGVPPHEQFF. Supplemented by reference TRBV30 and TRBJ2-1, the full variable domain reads SQTIHQWPATLVQPVGSPLSLECTVEGTSNPNLYWYRQAAGRGLQLLFYSVGIGQISSEVPQNLSASRPQDRQFILSSKKLLLSDSGFYLCAWNWAGVPPHEQFFGPGTRLTVL.